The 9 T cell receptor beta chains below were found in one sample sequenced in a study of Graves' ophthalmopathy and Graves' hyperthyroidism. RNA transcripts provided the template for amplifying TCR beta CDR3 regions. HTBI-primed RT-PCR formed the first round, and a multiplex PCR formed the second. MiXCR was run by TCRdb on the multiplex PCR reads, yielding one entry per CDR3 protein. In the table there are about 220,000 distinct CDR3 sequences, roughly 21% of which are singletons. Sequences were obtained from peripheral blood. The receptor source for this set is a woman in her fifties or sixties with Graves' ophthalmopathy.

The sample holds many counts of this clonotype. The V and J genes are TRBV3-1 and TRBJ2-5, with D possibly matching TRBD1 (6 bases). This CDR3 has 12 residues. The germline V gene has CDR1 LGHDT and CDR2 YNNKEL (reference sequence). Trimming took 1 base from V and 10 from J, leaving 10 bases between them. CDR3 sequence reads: CASSQVGADQYF. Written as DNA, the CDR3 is TGTGCCAGCAGCCAAGTGGGGGCGGACCAGTACTTC.

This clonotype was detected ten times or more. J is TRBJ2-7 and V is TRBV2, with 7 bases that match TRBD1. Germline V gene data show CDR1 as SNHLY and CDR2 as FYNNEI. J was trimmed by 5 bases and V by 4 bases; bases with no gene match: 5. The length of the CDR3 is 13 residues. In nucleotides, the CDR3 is TGTGCCAGCAGTGGACAGGGCCCTAACGAGCAGTACTTC. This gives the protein CASSGQGPNEQYF.

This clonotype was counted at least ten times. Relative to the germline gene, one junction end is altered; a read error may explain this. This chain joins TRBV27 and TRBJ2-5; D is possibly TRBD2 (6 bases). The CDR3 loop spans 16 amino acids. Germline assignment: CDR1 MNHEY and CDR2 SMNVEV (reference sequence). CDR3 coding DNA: TGTGCCAGTAGTTTAGGATGGGGACGGGAGCCAGAGACCCAGTACTTC. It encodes CASSLGWGREPETQYF.

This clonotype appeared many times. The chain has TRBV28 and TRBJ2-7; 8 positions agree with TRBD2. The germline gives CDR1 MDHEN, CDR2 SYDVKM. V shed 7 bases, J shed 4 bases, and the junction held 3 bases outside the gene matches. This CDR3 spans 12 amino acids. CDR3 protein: CASTSSGYEQYF. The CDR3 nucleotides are TGTGCCAGCACTTCTAGCGGGTACGAGCAGTACTTC. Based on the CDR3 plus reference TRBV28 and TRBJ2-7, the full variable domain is DVKVTQSSRYLVKRTGEKVFLECVQDMDHENMFWYRQDPGLGLRLIYFSYDVKMKEKGDIPEGYSVSREKKERFSLILESASTNQTSMYLCASTSSGYEQYFGPGTRLTVT.

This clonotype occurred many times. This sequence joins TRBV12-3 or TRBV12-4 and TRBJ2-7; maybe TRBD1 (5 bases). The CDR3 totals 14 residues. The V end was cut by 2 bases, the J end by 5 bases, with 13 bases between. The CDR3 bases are TGTGCCAGCAGTTTATGGCAGGGCTACGACGAGCAGTACTTC. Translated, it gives CASSLWQGYDEQYF.

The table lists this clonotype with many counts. The CDR3 nucleotides read TGTGCCAGCATGCAGGGGTCAGGTCAGCCCCAGCATTTT. Translating gives CASMQGSGQPQHF. V usage is TRBV2 and J usage is TRBJ1-5; possible D gene TRBD1, 6 bases. The V end was cut by 7 bases, the J end by 6 bases, with 13 bases between. The CDR3 totals 13 residues. Germline values: CDR1 SNHLY, CDR2 FYNNEI.

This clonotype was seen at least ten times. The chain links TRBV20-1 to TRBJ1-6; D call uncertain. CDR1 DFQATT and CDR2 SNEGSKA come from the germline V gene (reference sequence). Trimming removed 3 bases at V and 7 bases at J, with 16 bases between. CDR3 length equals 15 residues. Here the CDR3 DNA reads TGCAGTGCTAGTTACAACACCTGGGAGAATTCACCCCTCCACTTT. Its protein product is CSASYNTWENSPLHF.

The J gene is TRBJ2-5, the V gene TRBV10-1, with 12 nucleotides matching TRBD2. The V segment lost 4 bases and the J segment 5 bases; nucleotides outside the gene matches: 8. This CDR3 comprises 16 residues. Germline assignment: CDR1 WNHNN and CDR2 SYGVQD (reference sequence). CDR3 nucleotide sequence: TGCGCCAGCAGTGTCGGGAGACTAGCGGGAGTGGAGACCCAGTACTTC. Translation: CASSVGRLAGVETQYF.

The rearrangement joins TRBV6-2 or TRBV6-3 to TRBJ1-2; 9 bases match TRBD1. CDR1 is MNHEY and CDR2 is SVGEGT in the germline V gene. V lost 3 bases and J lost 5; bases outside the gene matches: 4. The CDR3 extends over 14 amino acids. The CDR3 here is CASSYLGQGYGYTF. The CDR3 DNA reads TGTGCCAGCAGTTATCTCGGACAGGGGTATGGCTACACCTTC.